These 19 T cell receptor beta chains were sequenced from one sample in a study of cytomegalovirus exposure and HLA in healthy donors. The PCR made use of 60 Vbeta and 13 Jbeta primers. Some clones are missing from TCRdb's copy, which holds only in-frame ones; the method was immunoSEQ multiplex PCR. The table records some 130,000 clones, less than 80% of them present only once. Source material: PBMCs. These receptor sequences come from a female donor in good health and CMV-seropositive.

The chain links TRBV5-8 to TRBJ2-3; 7 positions agree with TRBD2. J was trimmed by 2 bases and V by 5 bases; bases with no gene match: 8. This CDR3 spans 15 amino acids. Germline values: CDR1 SGHTS, CDR2 YDEGEE. In DNA form, the CDR3 reads TGTGCCAGCAGTAGGGAGGGTCTGTACACAGATACGCAGTATTTT. It encodes CASSREGLYTDTQYF.

This clone was recorded only once. V gene TRBV7-7 combines with J gene TRBJ2-2, with D possibly matching TRBD2 (5 bases). The V end lost 0 bases, the J end lost 7 bases, and 12 bases lay between the germline ends. The CDR3 covers 15 residues. Germline CDR1 SSHAT, CDR2 FNYEAQ (reference sequence). The CDR3 loop reads CASSLAGPAGGELFF. Written as DNA, the CDR3 is TGTGCCAGCAGCTTAGCCGGCCCCGCGGGCGGGGAGCTGTTTTTT.

The V gene is TRBV7-3, the J gene TRBJ2-2; perhaps TRBD2 as D (5 bases). V was shortened by 4 bases and J by 1 base, with 10 bases between the two germline ends. Germline values: CDR1 SGHTA, CDR2 FQGTGA. CDR3 length equals 15 residues. CDR3 nucleotide sequence: TGTGCCAGCAGCTCACGGACTGTGAACACCGGGGAGCTGTTTTTT. It specifies CASSSRTVNTGELFF.

This rearrangement joins TRBV7-9 to TRBJ1-4; 7 bases map to TRBD1. The trim removed 7 bases at V and 0 bases at J, leaving 2 bases unmatched. Germline CDR1 is SEHNR and CDR2 is FQNEAQ (reference sequence). The CDR3 loop spans 14 amino acids. CDR3 amino acids: CASNDRATNEKLFF. CDR3 in DNA: TGTGCCAGCAACGACAGGGCAACTAATGAAAAACTGTTTTTT.

This clone occurred a few times. Germline and junction disagree at one end, which may indicate a read error. V usage is TRBV7-9 and J usage is TRBJ1-1; D gene unclear. The CDR3 sequence is 12 residues long. CDR1 and CDR2 from the germline V gene are SEHNR and FQNEAQ (reference sequence). The CDR3 protein is CSSSFVAAGAFF. The CDR3 nucleotides are TGTTCCAGCAGCTTCGTGGCAGCCGGGGCTTTCTTT.

The chain couples TRBV5-1 to TRBJ1-4; tentatively, D is TRBD1 (5 bases). The CDR3 is made up of 18 amino acids. Between the trimmed V and J ends, which lost 2 bases and 0 bases, there was a span of 17 bases. The V gene's germline CDR1 is SGHRS and CDR2 YFSETQ. CDR3 sequence reads: CASSFGQGSLATNEKLFF. CDR3 sequence (DNA): TGCGCCAGCAGCTTCGGTCAGGGCAGCCTTGCAACTAATGAAAAACTGTTTTTT.

The chain joins TRBV6-5 to TRBJ1-1; possibly TRBD1 for D (6 bases). This CDR3 region has 13 residues. V shed 6 bases and J shed 3 bases, with 11 bases lying between them. CDR1 MNHEY and CDR2 SVGAGI come from the germline V gene. In DNA, the CDR3 is TGTGCCAGCAGGATGGACAGTTACACTGAAGCTTTCTTT. Protein: CASRMDSYTEAFF.

This sequence joins TRBV27 and TRBJ2-7; possible D gene TRBD1, 6 bases. This CDR3 comprises 13 residues. V was clipped by 6 bases and J by 5 bases, with 14 bases between them. In germline, CDR1 is MNHEY, CDR2 SMNVEV (reference sequence). The CDR3, as DNA: TGTGCCAGCAGAACCACAGGGCTCAACGAGCAGTACTTC. Its translation is CASRTTGLNEQYF.

V and J are TRBV4-2 and TRBJ1-2, with TRBD1 identical over 7 bases. The CDR3 sequence is 17 residues long. Trimming at V came to 0 bases and at J to 2 bases, leaving 9 bases not matched to a gene. CDR1 is LGHNA and CDR2 is YNFKEQ in the germline V gene. CDR3 loop: CASSQDRGGRGNYGYTF. As DNA, the CDR3 is TGTGCCAGCAGCCAAGATAGAGGGGGCAGGGGGAACTATGGCTACACCTTC.

The CDR3 DNA follows: TGTGCCAGCAGCGTGACAGGGTCGGACACTGAAGCTTTCTTT. Translation: CASSVTGSDTEAFF. The V gene is TRBV9, the J gene TRBJ1-1; 7 bases match TRBD1. The CDR3 consists of 14 residues. Germline CDR1 SGDLS, CDR2 YYNGEE. With 2 bases clipped from V and 3 bases from J, the junction kept 4 bases outside the gene matches.

The V call is TRBV19, the J call TRBJ2-1; TRBD2 matches at 14 bases. V lost 3 bases and J lost 4; bases outside the gene matches: 2. CDR3 size: 16 residues. Germline lookup yields CDR1 LNHDA and CDR2 SQIVND (reference sequence). CDR3 loop: CASSIRTSGGYNEQFF. CDR3 bases: TGTGCCAGTAGTATTCGGACTAGCGGGGGGTACAATGAGCAGTTCTTC.

The V and J genes are TRBV18 and TRBJ1-6, with 9 positions matching TRBD1. This CDR3 has 15 amino acids. V shed 5 bases and J 3 bases; nucleotides not matched to a gene: 2. CDR1 is KGHSH and CDR2 is LQKENI in the germline V gene. CDR3 sequence: CASSAGQGYNSPLHF. CDR3 sequence (DNA): TGTGCCAGCTCAGCGGGACAGGGCTATAATTCACCCCTCCACTTT.

In its sample, this clone was seen once. The chain has TRBV14 and TRBJ1-4; 9 bases agree with TRBD1. This CDR3 has 15 residues. Germline V CDR1 and CDR2: SGHDN, FVKESK. Germline trimming cut 1 base from V and 6 bases from J; bases unmatched to any gene: 3. CDR3 protein: CASSQGGQGYEKLFF. Written as DNA, the CDR3 is TGTGCCAGCAGCCAAGGGGGACAGGGCTATGAAAAACTGTTTTTT.

This clone was counted a few times. V usage is TRBV10-1 and J usage is TRBJ2-7; 12 nucleotides line up with TRBD2. The germline CDR1 and CDR2 sequences are WNHNN and SYGVQD (reference sequence). V gave up 8 bases and J gave up 4 bases; unmatched junction bases: 9. CDR3 length: 15 amino acids. CDR3 sequence (DNA): TGCGCCAGCTCTACTAGCGGGGGGCCCCCATACGAGCAGTACTTC. It encodes CASSTSGGPPYEQYF.

The chain couples TRBV18 to TRBJ2-1; TRBD2 might be the D (5 bases). V was pared by 0 bases and J by 2 bases, with 11 bases between. From germline, CDR1 is KGHSH and CDR2 LQKENI. The CDR3 has 16 amino acids. The CDR3 DNA is TGTGCCAGCTCACCACCCGGGGTCCGGACCTACAATGAGCAGTTCTTC. This codes for CASSPPGVRTYNEQFF.

The V call is TRBV19, the J call TRBJ1-5; 7 bases are a match to TRBD1. The CDR3 has 13 residues. Trimming cost V 3 bases and J 7 bases; bases outside gene matches: 3. Germline V gene data show CDR1 as LNHDA and CDR2 as SQIVND (reference sequence). In DNA, the CDR3 is TGTGCCAGTAGTATTGACAGGGAACAGCCCCAGCATTTT. It encodes CASSIDREQPQHF.

V is TRBV7-8 and J is TRBJ2-1; 8 bases are shared with TRBD1. V was clipped by 0 bases and J by 6 bases; unmatched bases: 16. Germline values: CDR1 SGHVS, CDR2 FQNEAQ. This CDR3 contains 19 residues. The CDR3 nucleotides read TGTGCCAGCAGCTTAGCAGGGACAGGACTGGGTTTGGGCACCAATGAGCAGTTCTTC. Its protein is CASSLAGTGLGLGTNEQFF. Supplemented by reference TRBV7-8 and TRBJ2-1, the full variable domain reads GAGVSQSPRYKVAKRGQDVALRCDPISGHVSLFWYQQALGQGPEFLTYFQNEAQLDKSGLPSDRFFAERPEGSVSTLKIQRTQQEDSAVYLCASSLAGTGLGLGTNEQFFGPGTRLTVL.

The genes are TRBV10-3 and TRBJ2-7; 9 bases agree with TRBD1. The CDR3 sequence is 16 residues long. Germline CDR1 and CDR2: ENHRY and SYGVKD. J was trimmed by 4 bases and V by 3 bases; bases with no gene match: 10. This CDR3 reads CAISELTGTGIYEQYF. The CDR3 nucleotides read TGTGCCATCAGTGAATTGACCGGGACAGGGATATACGAGCAGTACTTC.

This clone was observed once. The CDR3 is CASRQGSTEAFF. As DNA, the CDR3 is TGTGCCAGCAGACAGGGGAGCACTGAAGCTTTCTTT. V is TRBV2 and J is TRBJ1-1, with 7 bases lining up with TRBD1. V gave up 6 bases and J gave up 4 bases; unmatched junction bases: 2. CDR1 is SNHLY, CDR2 FYNNEI, per germline. The CDR3 runs 12 residues.